This T cell receptor (beta chain) was sequenced for a study of shared clonotypes between healthy human individuals. Only in-frame clones appear in the TCRdb table, and some are missing; sequencing was by immunoSEQ multiplex PCR. Seen here are roughly 1,600,000 clones, approximately 98.5% observed once, and the top ten hold about 0.35%. Splitting of CD4+ cells produced CD45RA+ naive and CD45RA-negative memory subsets. V shed 0 bases and J shed 2 bases, with 9 bases lying between them. Germline values: CDR1 SGDLS, CDR2 YYNGEE. This CDR3 is 15 amino acids long. The source is a man aged 25-40 years in good health. The chain couples TRBV9 to TRBJ2-1, with no clear D. The material sequenced was naive CD4+ T cells sorted from blood. Subset in this sample: CD45RA+ positively selected. The CDR3 nucleotides read TGTGCCAGCAGCGTAGACGGCAGACCCTACAATGAGCAGTTCTTC. It yields the protein CASSVDGRPYNEQFF.